This TCR beta chain emerged from a study of cytomegalovirus exposure and HLA in healthy donors. The PCR employed 60 Vbeta primers together with 13 Jbeta primers. The repertoire was sequenced with immunoSEQ multiplex PCR; TCRdb's copy has only in-frame clones and lacks some. This repertoire includes roughly 77,000 clones. Notes on the study in general: A later analysis showed TCR association rates differing by HLA locus, peaking at DRB1 and lowest at HLA-C.

The germline CDR1 and CDR2 sequences are SGHDN and FVKESK. The CDR3 covers 13 residues. Trimming took 0 bases from V and 7 from J, leaving 6 bases between them. Worth noting for this clone: Its specificity is unknown.

The sequenced sample consisted of PBMCs. The chain uses TRBV14 and TRBJ2-2; D unclear. This sequence was found in a young man in good health and CMV-seronegative. CDR3 sequence: CASSQESRGELFF. The CDR3 DNA sequence: TGTGCCAGCAGCCAAGAGTCCCGCGGGGAGCTGTTTTTT.